One and the same sample provided the 20 T cell receptor beta chains below, sequenced in a study of cytotoxic CD8 clonotypes in ibrutinib-treated CLL. Generated by immunoSEQ multiplex PCR, the TCRdb table keeps only in-frame clones and is missing some. The sample holds approximately 150,000 clones, under 90% seen once. The sample consisted of PBMCs, taken after 24 months of ibrutinib treatment. The receptors were gathered from a human donor with chronic lymphocytic leukemia.

This clone was recorded only once. The V and J genes are TRBV5-1 and TRBJ1-1, with 7 bases fitting TRBD1. This CDR3 comprises 15 residues. The germline V gene has CDR1 SGHRS and CDR2 YFSETQ. V dropped 0 bases and J dropped 0; count of bases not matched to a gene: 2. Here the CDR3 reads CASSLGGTVNTEAFF. The CDR3 coding sequence is TGCGCCAGCAGCTTGGGCGGGACAGTGAACACTGAAGCTTTCTTT.

The chain carries TRBV7-3 and TRBJ2-5, with 10 bases fitting TRBD2. CDR1 SGHTA and CDR2 FQGTGA come from the germline V gene. The length of the CDR3 is 15 residues. Trimming removed 5 bases from V and 2 bases from J; junction bases left unmatched: 5. The CDR3 DNA reads as TGTGCCAGCAGCCCCGGACTAGCGGTACAAGAGACCCAGTACTTC. It is translated as CASSPGLAVQETQYF. Full variable domain (outside the CDR3, taken from reference TRBV7-3 and TRBJ2-5): GAGVSQTPSNKVTEKGKYVELRCDPISGHTALYWYRQSLGQGPEFLIYFQGTGAADDSGLPNDRFFAVRPEGSVSTLKIQRTERGDSAVYLCASSPGLAVQETQYFGPGTRLLVL.

The rearrangement links TRBV7-2 to TRBJ1-2; possible D gene TRBD1, 5 bases. Per germline, CDR1 SGHTA and CDR2 FQGNSA. The CDR3 has 15 residues. Trimming cost V 5 bases and J 4 bases, with 17 bases left between them. CDR3 sequence (DNA): TGTGCCAGCAGCGCGTACGCCCACAGGTCCTATGGCTACACCTTC. Its translation is CASSAYAHRSYGYTF. Full variable domain (rest looked up from reference TRBV7-2 and TRBJ1-2): GAGVSQSPSNKVTEKGKDVELRCDPISGHTALYWYRQSLGQGLEFLIYFQGNSAPDKSGLPSDRFSAERTGGSVSTLTIQRTQQEDSAVYLCASSAYAHRSYGYTFGSGTRLTVV.

J is TRBJ1-6 and V is TRBV5-5; no clear D. Looked up from germline, CDR1 is SGHKS and CDR2 is YYEKEE (reference sequence). Trimming stripped 0 bases from V and 8 bases from J, with 6 bases between. The CDR3 length is 13 residues. DNA for the CDR3: TGTGCCAGCAGCTTGGACGTGGATTCACCCCTCCACTTT. This sequence encodes CASSLDVDSPLHF.

This clone was detected once. The J gene is TRBJ1-4, the V gene TRBV5-1; 7 positions match TRBD1. The CDR3 has 15 residues. Trimming removed 4 bases from V and 8 bases from J; junction bases left unmatched: 11. Germline V gene lookup returns CDR1 SGHRS and CDR2 YFSETQ. CDR3 in DNA: TGCGCCAGCAGCGGACAGGCTCTCGGAGGGGAAAAACTGTTTTTT. This translates into CASSGQALGGEKLFF.

V and J are TRBV11-3 and TRBJ2-2; 10 nucleotides match TRBD2. Trimming cost V 5 bases and J 5 bases; bases outside gene matches: 5. Germline-derived CDR1 and CDR2 are SGHNT and YENEEA. CDR3 length equals 15 residues. The CDR3 sequence is CASSPGLARTGELFF. The CDR3 DNA is TGTGCCAGCAGCCCGGGACTAGCGAGGACCGGGGAGCTGTTTTTT.

There are a few counts of this clone. The V gene is TRBV19, the J gene TRBJ2-4, with 15 bases matching TRBD2. Germline assignment: CDR1 LNHDA and CDR2 SQIVND (reference sequence). The CDR3 runs 19 residues. The V and J ends lost 7 bases and 2 bases, in that order; junction bases with no gene match: 12. CDR3 sequence reads: CASMRTSGRAWRTKNIQYF. The CDR3 region has the DNA TGTGCCAGTATGAGGACTAGCGGGAGGGCATGGAGGACCAAAAACATTCAGTACTTC.

The CDR3 loop is CASSFRETQYF. The CDR3 region has the DNA TGCGCCAGCAGCTTTAGAGAGACCCAGTACTTC. The V call is TRBV5-1, the J call TRBJ2-5; D is unclear. The CDR3 sequence is 11 residues long. The V end lost 2 bases, the J end lost 4 bases, and 3 bases lay between the germline ends. The germline CDR1 and CDR2 sequences are SGHRS and YFSETQ.

This chain uses TRBV29-1 with TRBJ1-1; D is perhaps TRBD1 (5 bases). Trimming shortened V by 7 bases and J by 1 base, and 13 bases separated the two germline ends. The CDR3 consists of 13 residues. Germline CDR1 reads SQVTM; CDR2 reads ANQGSEA. CDR3 sequence: CSAGGRGNTEAFF. CDR3 DNA sequence: TGCAGCGCTGGGGGGAGGGGGAACACTGAAGCTTTCTTT.

The chain links TRBV4-2 to TRBJ1-5; 8 bases map to TRBD1. Germline CDR1 reads LGHNA; CDR2 reads YNFKEQ. V shed 1 base and J 1 base; nucleotides not matched to a gene: 9. The CDR3 length is 18 residues. In DNA form, the CDR3 reads TGTGCCAGCAGCCAAGGAGACAGGGGAGGAGTAAGCAATCAGCCCCAGCATTTT. Translated, it gives CASSQGDRGGVSNQPQHF.

The gene calls are TRBV4-2 and TRBJ2-1; D call uncertain. Germline V lookup: CDR1 LGHNA, CDR2 YNFKEQ. CDR3 size: 15 residues. V was cut by 3 bases and J by 2 bases, with 11 bases left in between. This CDR3 reads CASSQNGLAYNEQFF. CDR3 coding DNA: TGTGCCAGCAGCCAGAATGGTCTAGCCTACAATGAGCAGTTCTTC.

The chain recombines TRBV28 with TRBJ1-5; the D is unclear. The CDR3 has 13 amino acids. The germline V gene encodes CDR1 MDHEN and CDR2 SYDVKM. Trimming removed 6 bases from V and 8 bases from J, with 14 bases in between. The CDR3 reads CASSPEYRKPQHF. The CDR3 DNA follows: TGTGCCAGCAGCCCAGAGTATCGGAAGCCCCAGCATTTT.

The CDR3 is CASLPLAGLNYGYTF. Written as DNA, the CDR3 is TGCGCCAGCCTCCCGCTGGCAGGCTTGAACTATGGCTACACCTTC. This chain joins TRBV5-1 and TRBJ1-2; the D is unclear. Trimming removed 7 bases from V and 2 bases from J, with 18 bases in between. From germline, CDR1 is SGHRS and CDR2 YFSETQ. The CDR3 loop spans 15 amino acids.

The chain recombines TRBV30 with TRBJ1-4; unclear D gene. V was trimmed by 2 bases and J by 8 bases, leaving 15 bases between them. The CDR3 totals 14 residues. Germline CDR1 reads GTSNPN; CDR2 reads SVGIG (reference sequence). The CDR3 DNA follows: TGTGCCTGGAGTCGACGTTACGTTGGGGAAAAACTGTTTTTT. Translated, it gives CAWSRRYVGEKLFF. Using reference TRBV30 and TRBJ1-4 for the parts outside the CDR3, the full variable domain is SQTIHQWPATLVQPVGSPLSLECTVEGTSNPNLYWYRQAAGRGLQLLFYSVGIGQISSEVPQNLSASRPQDRQFILSSKKLLLSDSGFYLCAWSRRYVGEKLFFGSGTQLSVL.

The chain is built from TRBV9 and TRBJ2-3; no reliable D call. The V gene lost 2 bases and the J gene lost 0 bases, with 7 bases spanning the gap. The germline V gene encodes CDR1 SGDLS and CDR2 YYNGEE. The CDR3 contains 14 residues. This CDR3 reads CASSVSPSTDTQYF. CDR3 nucleotides: TGTGCCAGCAGCGTTAGCCCTAGCACAGATACGCAGTATTTT.

The rearrangement joins TRBV9 to TRBJ2-5, with 9 bases that match TRBD1. In germline, CDR1 is SGDLS, CDR2 YYNGEE. CDR3 length equals 18 residues. The V and J ends lost 0 bases and 11 bases, in that order; junction bases with no gene match: 20. CDR3 sequence: CASSVVRRQGDGSEEQYF. CDR3 in DNA: TGTGCCAGCAGCGTAGTTCGGAGACAGGGGGATGGATCGGAGGAGCAGTACTTC.

The rearrangement links TRBV5-1 to TRBJ2-6; D ambiguous. Germline V CDR1 and CDR2: SGHRS, YFSETQ. V lost 6 bases and J lost 2, with 9 bases in between. This CDR3 contains 14 residues. This CDR3 reads CASTPIAGANVLTF. CDR3 bases: TGCGCCAGCACACCCATAGCTGGGGCCAACGTCCTGACTTTC.

This chain joins TRBV5-8 and TRBJ1-2; the D is unclear. V lost 4 bases and J lost 3, with 16 bases in between. The CDR3 spans 15 residues. Germline assignment: CDR1 SGHTS and CDR2 YDEGEE. CDR3 protein: CASSTLTPRDYGYTF. CDR3 coding DNA: TGTGCCAGCAGCACCCTGACACCTCGAGACTATGGCTACACCTTC.

This clone was detected once. V and J are TRBV27 and TRBJ2-1; 14 bases line up with TRBD2. This CDR3 is 15 amino acids long. The V gene end was trimmed by 6 bases and the J gene end by 6 bases; junction bases not matched to a gene: 4. The germline CDR1 and CDR2 sequences are MNHEY and SMNVEV (reference sequence). The CDR3 coding sequence is TGTGCCAGCAGCAGACTAGCGGGGGGGTTCAATGAGCAGTTCTTC. This codes for CASSRLAGGFNEQFF.

The chain combines TRBV11-2 with TRBJ2-2; D is uncertain. Trimming left V 0 bases short and J 1 base short, with 3 bases between. This CDR3 contains 14 residues. Germline CDR1 and CDR2: SGHAT and FQNNGV. For the CDR3, the DNA is TGTGCCAGCAGCTTAGAGGTGAACACCGGGGAGCTGTTTTTT. This encodes CASSLEVNTGELFF.